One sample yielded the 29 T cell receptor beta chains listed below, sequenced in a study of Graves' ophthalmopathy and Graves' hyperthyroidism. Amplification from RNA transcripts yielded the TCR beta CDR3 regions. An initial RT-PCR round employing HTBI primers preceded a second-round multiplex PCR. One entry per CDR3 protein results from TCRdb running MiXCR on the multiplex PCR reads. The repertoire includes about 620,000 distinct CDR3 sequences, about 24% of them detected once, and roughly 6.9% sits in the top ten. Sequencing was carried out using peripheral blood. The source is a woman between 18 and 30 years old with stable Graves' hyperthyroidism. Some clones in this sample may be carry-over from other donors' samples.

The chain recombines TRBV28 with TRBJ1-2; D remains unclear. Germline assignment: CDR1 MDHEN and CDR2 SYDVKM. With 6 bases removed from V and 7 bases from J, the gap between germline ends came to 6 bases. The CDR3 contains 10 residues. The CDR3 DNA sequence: TGTGCCAGCAGAAGAGGTGGCTACACCTTC. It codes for CASRRGGYTF.

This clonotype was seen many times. The CDR3 loop is CASSPIFWGGETQYF. CDR3 DNA sequence: TGTGCCAGCAGTCCGATTTTTTGGGGGGGGGAGACCCAGTACTTC. V and J are TRBV6-1 and TRBJ2-5; the match to TRBD2 covers 7 bases. V shed 5 bases, J shed 5 bases, and the junction held 11 bases outside the gene matches. Looked up from germline, CDR1 is MNHNS and CDR2 is SASEGT. The CDR3 extends over 15 amino acids.

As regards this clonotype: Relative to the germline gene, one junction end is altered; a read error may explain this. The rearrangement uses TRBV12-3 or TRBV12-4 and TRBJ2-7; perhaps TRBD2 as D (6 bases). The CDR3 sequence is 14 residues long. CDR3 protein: CASSFGGIDYEQYF. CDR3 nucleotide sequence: TGTGCCAGCAGTTTCGGGGGTATCGATTACGAACAGTACTTC.

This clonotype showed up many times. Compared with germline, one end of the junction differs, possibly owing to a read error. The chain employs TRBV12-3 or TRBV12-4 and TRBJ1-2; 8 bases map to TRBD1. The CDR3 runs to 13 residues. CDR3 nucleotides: TGTGCCAGCAGTTTGACCGGACAGGGCGGCTACATCTTC. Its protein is CASSLTGQGGYIF.

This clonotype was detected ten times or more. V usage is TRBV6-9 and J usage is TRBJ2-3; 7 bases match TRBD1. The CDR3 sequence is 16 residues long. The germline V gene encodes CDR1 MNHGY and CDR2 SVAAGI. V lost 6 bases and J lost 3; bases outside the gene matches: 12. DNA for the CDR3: TGTGCCAGCAGGGCTACGACAGGGAAAAGAACAGATACGCAGTATTTT. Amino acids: CASRATTGKRTDTQYF.

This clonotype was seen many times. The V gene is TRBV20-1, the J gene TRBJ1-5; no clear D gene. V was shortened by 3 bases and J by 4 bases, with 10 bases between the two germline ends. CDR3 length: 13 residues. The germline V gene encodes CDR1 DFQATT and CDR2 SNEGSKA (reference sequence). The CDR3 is CSARGSGNQPQHF. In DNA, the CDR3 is TGCAGTGCTAGGGGCAGCGGAAATCAGCCCCAGCATTTT.

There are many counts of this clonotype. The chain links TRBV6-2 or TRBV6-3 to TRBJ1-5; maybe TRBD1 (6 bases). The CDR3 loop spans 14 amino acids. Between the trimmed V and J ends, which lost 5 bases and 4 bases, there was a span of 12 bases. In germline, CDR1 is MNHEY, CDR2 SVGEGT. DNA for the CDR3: TGTGCCAGCAGTAGAGGGGGGAGGAATCAGCCCCAGCATTTT. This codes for CASSRGGRNQPQHF.

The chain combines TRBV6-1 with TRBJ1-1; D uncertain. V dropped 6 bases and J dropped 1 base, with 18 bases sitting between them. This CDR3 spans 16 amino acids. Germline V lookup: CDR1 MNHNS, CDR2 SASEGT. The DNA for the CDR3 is TGTGCCAGCAGGAGAACTGGGTCCGGCCAGAACACTGAAGCTTTCTTT. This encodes CASRRTGSGQNTEAFF.

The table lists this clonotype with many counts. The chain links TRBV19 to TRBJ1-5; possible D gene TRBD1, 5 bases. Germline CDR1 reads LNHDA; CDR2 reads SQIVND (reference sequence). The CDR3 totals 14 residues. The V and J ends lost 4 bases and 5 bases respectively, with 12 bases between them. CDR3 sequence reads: CASSRGDGYQPQHF. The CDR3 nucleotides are TGTGCCAGTAGTAGAGGGGACGGTTATCAGCCCCAGCATTTT. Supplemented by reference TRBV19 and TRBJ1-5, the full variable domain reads DGGITQSPKYLFRKEGQNVTLSCEQNLNHDAMYWYRQDPGQGLRLIYYSQIVNDFQKGDIAEGYSVSREKKESFPLTVTSAQKNPTAFYLCASSRGDGYQPQHFGDGTRLSIL.

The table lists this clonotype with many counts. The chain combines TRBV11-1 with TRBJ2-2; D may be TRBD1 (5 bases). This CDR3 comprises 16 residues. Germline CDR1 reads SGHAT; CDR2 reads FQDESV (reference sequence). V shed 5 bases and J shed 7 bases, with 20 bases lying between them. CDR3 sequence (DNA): TGTGCCAGCAGCGTCAAGGGGTCCCGCTTAATCGGGGAGCTGTTTTTT. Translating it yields CASSVKGSRLIGELFF.

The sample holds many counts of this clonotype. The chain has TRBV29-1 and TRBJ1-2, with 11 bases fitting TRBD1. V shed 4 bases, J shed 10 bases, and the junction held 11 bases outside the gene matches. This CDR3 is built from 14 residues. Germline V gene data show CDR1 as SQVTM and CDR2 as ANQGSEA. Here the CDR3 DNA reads TGCAGCGTTGCTATGGGGACAGGGGGTACTTTCTACACCTTC. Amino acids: CSVAMGTGGTFYTF.

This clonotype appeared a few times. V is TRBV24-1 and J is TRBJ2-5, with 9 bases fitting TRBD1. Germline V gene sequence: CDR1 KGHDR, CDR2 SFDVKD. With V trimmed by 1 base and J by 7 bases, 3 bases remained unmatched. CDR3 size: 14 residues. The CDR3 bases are TGTGCCACCAGTGATTTACAGACAGGGGGGACCCAGTACTTC. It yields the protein CATSDLQTGGTQYF.

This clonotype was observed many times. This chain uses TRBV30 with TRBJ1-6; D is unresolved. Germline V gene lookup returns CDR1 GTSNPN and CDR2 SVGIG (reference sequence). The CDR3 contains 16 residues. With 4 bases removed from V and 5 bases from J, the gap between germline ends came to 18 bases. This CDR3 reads CAWIRKGISDNSPLHF. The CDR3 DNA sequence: TGTGCCTGGATTCGTAAAGGAATCTCTGATAATTCACCCCTCCACTTT.

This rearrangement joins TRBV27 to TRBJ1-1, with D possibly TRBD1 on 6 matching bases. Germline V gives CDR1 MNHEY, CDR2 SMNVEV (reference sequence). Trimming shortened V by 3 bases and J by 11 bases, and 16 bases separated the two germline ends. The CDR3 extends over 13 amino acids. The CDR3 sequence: CASSFHLTGNAFF. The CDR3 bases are TGTGCCAGCAGTTTCCACTTAACAGGGAACGCTTTCTTT.

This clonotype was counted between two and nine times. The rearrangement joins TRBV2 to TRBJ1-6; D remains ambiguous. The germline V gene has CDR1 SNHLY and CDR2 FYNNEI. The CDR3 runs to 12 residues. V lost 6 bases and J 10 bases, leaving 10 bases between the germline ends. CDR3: CASRGDKSPLHF. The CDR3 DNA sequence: TGTGCCAGCAGGGGAGACAAGTCACCCCTCCACTTT.

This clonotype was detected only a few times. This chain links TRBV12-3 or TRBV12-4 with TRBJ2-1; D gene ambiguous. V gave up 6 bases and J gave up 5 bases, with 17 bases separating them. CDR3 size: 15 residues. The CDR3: CASSLRRIPNNEQFF. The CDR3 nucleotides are TGTGCCAGCAGCCTCAGACGGATACCCAACAATGAGCAGTTCTTC.

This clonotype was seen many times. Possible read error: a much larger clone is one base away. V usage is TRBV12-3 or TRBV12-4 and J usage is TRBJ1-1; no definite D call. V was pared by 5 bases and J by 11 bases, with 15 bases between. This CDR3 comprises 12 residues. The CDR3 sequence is CASSPRIGGAFF. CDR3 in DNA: TGTGCCAGCAGTCCGAGGATAGGCGGTGCTTTCTTT.

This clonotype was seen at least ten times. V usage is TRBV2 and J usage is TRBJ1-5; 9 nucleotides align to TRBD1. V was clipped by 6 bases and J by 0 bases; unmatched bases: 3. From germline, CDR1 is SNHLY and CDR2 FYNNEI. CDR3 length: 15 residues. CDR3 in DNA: TGTGCCAGCAGATTGGACAGGGGTAGCAATCAGCCCCAGCATTTT. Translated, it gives CASRLDRGSNQPQHF.

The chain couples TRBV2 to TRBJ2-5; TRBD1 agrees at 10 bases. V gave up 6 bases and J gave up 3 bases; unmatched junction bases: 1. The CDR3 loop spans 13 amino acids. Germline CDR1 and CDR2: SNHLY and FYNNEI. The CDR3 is CASRDRGEETQYF. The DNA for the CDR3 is TGTGCCAGCAGGGACAGGGGGGAAGAGACCCAGTACTTC.

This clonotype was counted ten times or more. The CDR3 loop reads CATKGGTESIFTF. The CDR3, as DNA: TGCGCCACCAAAGGTGGGACGGAATCTATTTTCACCTTC. This chain links TRBV5-1 with TRBJ1-2; D might be TRBD1 (5 bases). CDR3 length: 13 amino acids. Germline V gene data show CDR1 as SGHRS and CDR2 as YFSETQ. V gave up 9 bases and J gave up 13 bases, with 25 bases separating them.

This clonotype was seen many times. The DNA for the CDR3 is TGCGCCAGCAGCTTGGCTGGGGGTACCAACGAGCAGTACTTC. Translating gives CASSLAGGTNEQYF. The V gene is TRBV4-1, the J gene TRBJ2-7; either TRBD1 or TRBD2 may fit D (5 bases each). Germline V gives CDR1 MGHRA, CDR2 YSYEKL. The CDR3 is made up of 14 amino acids. Trimming pared 5 bases from V and 5 bases from J, leaving 16 bases between.

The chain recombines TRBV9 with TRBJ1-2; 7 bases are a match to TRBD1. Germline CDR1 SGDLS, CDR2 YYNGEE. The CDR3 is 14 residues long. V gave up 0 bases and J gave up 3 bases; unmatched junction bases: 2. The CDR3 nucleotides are TGTGCCAGCAGCGTAGAGGGACAGTACTATGGCTACACCTTC. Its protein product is CASSVEGQYYGYTF.

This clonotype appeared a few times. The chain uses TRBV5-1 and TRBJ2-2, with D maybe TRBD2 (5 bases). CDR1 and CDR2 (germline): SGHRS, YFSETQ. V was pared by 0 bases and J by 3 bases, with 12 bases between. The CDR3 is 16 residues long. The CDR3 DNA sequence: TGCGCCAGCAGCTTGGATGGTTACGGGGACACCGGGGAGCTGTTTTTT. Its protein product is CASSLDGYGDTGELFF.

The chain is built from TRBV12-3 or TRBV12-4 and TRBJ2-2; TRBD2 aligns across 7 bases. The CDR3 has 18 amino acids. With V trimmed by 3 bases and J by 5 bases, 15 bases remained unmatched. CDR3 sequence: CASSLGLSAIPSTGELFF. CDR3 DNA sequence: TGTGCCAGCAGTTTGGGACTATCCGCGATTCCTTCAACCGGGGAGCTGTTTTTT.

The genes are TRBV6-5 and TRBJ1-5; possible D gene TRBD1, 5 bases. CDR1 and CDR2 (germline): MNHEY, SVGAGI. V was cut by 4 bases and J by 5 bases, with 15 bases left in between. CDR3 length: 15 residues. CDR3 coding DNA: TGTGCCAGCAGTTTTAACAGGCGAAAAGATCAGCCCCAGCATTTT. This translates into CASSFNRRKDQPQHF.

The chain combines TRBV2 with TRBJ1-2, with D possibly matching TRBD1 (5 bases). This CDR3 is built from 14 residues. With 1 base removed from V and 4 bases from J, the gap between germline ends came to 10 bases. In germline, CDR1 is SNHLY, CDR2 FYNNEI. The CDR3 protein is CASSEGAGPYGYTF. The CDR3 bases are TGTGCCAGCAGTGAAGGTGCGGGGCCCTATGGCTACACCTTC. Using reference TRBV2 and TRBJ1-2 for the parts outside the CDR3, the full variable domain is EPEVTQTPSHQVTQMGQEVILRCVPISNHLYFYWYRQILGQKVEFLVSFYNNEISEKSEIFDDQFSVERPDGSNFTLKIRSTKLEDSAMYFCASSEGAGPYGYTFGSGTRLTVV.

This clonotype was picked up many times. The CDR3 nucleotides read TGTGCCAGCAGTTTTCTTACCGGGACAGGGAATCAGCCCCAGCATTTT. The encoded protein is CASSFLTGTGNQPQHF. The V and J genes are TRBV12-3 or TRBV12-4 and TRBJ1-5, with 9 bases that match TRBD1. The CDR3 consists of 16 residues. J lost 4 bases, V lost 3 bases, and 7 bases had no gene match.

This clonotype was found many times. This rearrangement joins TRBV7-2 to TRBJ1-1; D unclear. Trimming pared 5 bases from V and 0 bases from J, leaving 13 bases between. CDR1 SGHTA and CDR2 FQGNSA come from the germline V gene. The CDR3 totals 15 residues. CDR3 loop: CASSTVDGLNTEAFF. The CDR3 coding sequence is TGTGCCAGCAGCACAGTGGACGGACTGAACACTGAAGCTTTCTTT.

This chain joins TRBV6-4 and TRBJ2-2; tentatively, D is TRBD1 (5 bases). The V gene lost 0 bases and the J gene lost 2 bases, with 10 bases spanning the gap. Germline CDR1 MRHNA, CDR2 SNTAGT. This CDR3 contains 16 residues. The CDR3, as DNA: TGTGCCAGCAGTGACTCGAAGACAGAAAACACCGGGGAGCTGTTTTTT. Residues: CASSDSKTENTGELFF.